This T cell receptor (beta chain) appears in the sequencing data of a study of T cells in tumors and immune-related adverse events (dated by TCRdb to the early 2020s). The treatment or condition label on this specimen signifies: nivolumab (PD-1 blockade) given before sampling. The DNeasy Blood and Tissue Kit was used to extract DNA from the formalin-fixed paraffin-embedded specimens. The TCR beta locus was amplified and sequenced with the immunoSEQ assay, yielding bulk TCR Vbeta CDR3 data. Per the authors' processing: CDR3s were excluded if they were non-productive, were shorter than 7 amino acids, or did not start with C or end with F/W. Only specimens with at least 1000 reads were analysed, and clonotypes were defined at the amino acid level. Clonality was computed as 1 minus Pielou's evenness. Library sizes were equalized by abundance-weighted random subsampling with replacement, repeated 100 times to report 95% confidence intervals. The Morisita overlap index was used to quantify repertoire overlap, and for each specimen the top 40 clones were checked for overlap with the irAE. TCRdb retrieved this table from immuneACCESS and kept in-frame rearrangements only. Not all clones are present; in checked studies, unresolved V genes account for under half, and no reason is known for the remainder. V, J and clone size are those of that table, while D and trimming were read from the DNA. The sample table contains about 22,000 clones; only one count was recorded for 75% to 95% of them. About 1.5% of the sample goes to the ten largest clones.

For this clone: This clone's antigen is unknown. No much larger clonotype is one base removed from it; base qualities were not supplied.

V sheds 4 bases and J sheds 0 bases, leaving 15 bases between their ends. The CDR3 sequence holds 16 residues, the cysteine and phenylalanine included. CDR3 DNA is the only sequence kept; it has 48 bases, read in frame from the first base. CDR1 and CDR2 are drawn from the germline V gene: ENHRY, SYGVKD. The rearrangement joined TRBV10-3 to TRBJ1-1; possibly the D gene is TRBD1, per 5 matching bases. The input for sequencing was lymph node tissue, taken from a patient treated with anti-PD-1 therapy. This clonotype was sampled from a female donor with metastatic renal cell carcinoma. At the DNA level, the sequence is TGTGCCATCAGTGGGGCAAGTCAGGGCATGAACACTGAAGCTTTCTTT. It translates to CAISGASQGMNTEAFF.